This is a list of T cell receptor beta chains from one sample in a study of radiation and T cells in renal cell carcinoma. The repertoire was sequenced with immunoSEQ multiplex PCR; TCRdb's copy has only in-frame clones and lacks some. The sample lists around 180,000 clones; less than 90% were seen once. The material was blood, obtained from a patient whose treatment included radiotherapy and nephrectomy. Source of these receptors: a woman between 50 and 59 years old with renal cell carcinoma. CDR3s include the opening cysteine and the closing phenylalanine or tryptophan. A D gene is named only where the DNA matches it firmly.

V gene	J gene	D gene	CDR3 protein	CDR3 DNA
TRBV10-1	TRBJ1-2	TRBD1	CASSRDRGSGYTF	TGCGCCAGCAGCCGGGACAGGGGGTCTGGCTACACCTTC
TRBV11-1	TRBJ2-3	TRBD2	CASSRWVAGTSTDTQYF	TGTGCCAGCAGCCGCTGGGTAGCGGGGACCAGCACAGATACGCAGTATTTT
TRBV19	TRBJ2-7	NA	CASITWGEQYF	TGTGCCAGTATTACCTGGGGGGAGCAGTACTTC
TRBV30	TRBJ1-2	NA	CAWSVFSDYGYTF	TGTGCCTGGAGTGTTTTTTCGGACTATGGCTACACCTTC
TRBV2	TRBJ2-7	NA	CASSELTGTSYEQYF	TGTGCCAGCAGTGAACTAACAGGAACCTCCTACGAGCAGTACTTC
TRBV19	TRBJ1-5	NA	CASVGPLNQPQHF	TGTGCCAGTGTGGGACCGCTCAATCAGCCCCAGCATTTT
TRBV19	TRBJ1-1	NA	CASSMRGTLNTEAFF	TGTGCCAGTAGTATGAGGGGAACCCTGAACACTGAAGCTTTCTTT
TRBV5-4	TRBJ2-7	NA	CASSPRDVGSYEQYF	TGTGCCAGCAGCCCACGGGACGTAGGCTCCTACGAGCAGTACTTC
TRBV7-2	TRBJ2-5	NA	CASSRPPLDQETQYF	TGTGCCAGCAGCCGTCCCCCCCTGGATCAAGAGACCCAGTACTTC
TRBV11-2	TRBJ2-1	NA	CASSLSVLSYNEQFF	TGTGCCAGCAGCTTATCGGTTTTGTCCTACAATGAGCAGTTCTTC
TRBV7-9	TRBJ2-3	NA	CASSDRDSSGSDTQYF	TGTGCCAGCAGCGACCGGGACTCCTCAGGGTCAGATACGCAGTATTTT
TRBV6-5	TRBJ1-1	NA	CASSRLGVGSEAFF	TGTGCCAGCAGTCGGCTCGGGGTGGGATCTGAAGCTTTCTTT
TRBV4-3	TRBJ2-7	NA	CASSQAIGDYEQYF	TGCGCCAGCAGCCAAGCGATAGGGGACTACGAGCAGTACTTC
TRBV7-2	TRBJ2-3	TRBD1	CASSLRAGGIDTQYF	TGTGCCAGCAGCTTAAGGGCAGGGGGCATCGATACGCAGTATTTT